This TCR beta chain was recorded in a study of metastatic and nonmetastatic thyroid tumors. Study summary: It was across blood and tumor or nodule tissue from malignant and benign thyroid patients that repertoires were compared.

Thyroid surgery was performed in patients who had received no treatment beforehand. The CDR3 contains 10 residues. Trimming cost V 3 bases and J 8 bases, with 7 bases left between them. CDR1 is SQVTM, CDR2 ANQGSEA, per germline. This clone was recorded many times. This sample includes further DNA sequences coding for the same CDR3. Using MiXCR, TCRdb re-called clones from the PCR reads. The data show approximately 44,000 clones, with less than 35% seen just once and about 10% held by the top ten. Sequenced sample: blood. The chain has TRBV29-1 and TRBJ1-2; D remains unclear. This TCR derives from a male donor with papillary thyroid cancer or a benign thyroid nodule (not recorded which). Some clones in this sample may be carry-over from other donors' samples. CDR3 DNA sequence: TGCAGCGTTGAGACCGGAGGCTACACCTTC. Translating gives CSVETGGYTF.